The present T cell receptor (beta chain) was sequenced within a study of T cells in Graves' hyperthyroidism and ophthalmopathy. What was amplified from RNA transcripts were TCR beta CDR3 regions. TCR CDR3 regions were first amplified by RT-PCR with HTBI primers. TCRdb re-called the multiplex PCR reads through MiXCR, storing one row per CDR3 protein. Of around 500,000 distinct CDR3 sequences listed, about 14% are singletons. This clonotype was observed many times. Sample: blood. The clonotype was recovered from a middle-aged woman with Graves' hyperthyroidism.

In DNA form, the CDR3 reads TGTGCCAGCACCGTAAAAGGGGCCTACAATGAGCAGTTCTTC. This encodes CASTVKGAYNEQFF. The chain carries TRBV3-1 and TRBJ2-1, with a tentative D call TRBD1 (5 bases). This CDR3 region has 14 residues. CDR1 and CDR2 from the germline V gene are LGHDT and YNNKEL (reference sequence). V lost 7 bases to trimming and J lost 2 bases, with 12 bases between them.